These 32 T cell receptor beta chains share one sample of origin, sequenced in a study of blood T cell repertoires in COVID-19. Sequencing was performed with immunoSEQ multiplex PCR; in TCRdb, only in-frame clones are kept and a portion is missing. Here the sample spans approximately 37,000 clones, 75% to 90% being singletons. Sample: peripheral blood. The receptors come from a man aged 60-69 years with active or convalescent COVID-19.

This clone was counted only a few times. This sequence joins TRBV27 and TRBJ1-5; D is perhaps TRBD1 (6 bases). V lost 6 bases and J lost 6, with 21 bases in between. The germline V gene encodes CDR1 MNHEY and CDR2 SMNVEV (reference sequence). The CDR3 spans 16 residues. CDR3 DNA sequence: TGTGCCAGCAGACTCGGACAGCTTTGGGGTCGTCAGCCCCAGCATTTT. Its protein is CASRLGQLWGRQPQHF.

J is TRBJ1-4 and V is TRBV28; possible D gene TRBD1, 6 bases. The CDR3 runs to 15 residues. Trimming cost V 2 bases and J 2 bases, with 9 bases left between them. Per germline, CDR1 MDHEN and CDR2 SYDVKM. The CDR3 reads CASSLAGATNEKLFF. The DNA of the CDR3 is TGTGCCAGCAGTTTAGCGGGGGCGACTAATGAAAAACTGTTTTTT.

The V and J genes are TRBV11-2 and TRBJ2-5; TRBD2 matches at 7 bases. Per the germline V gene, CDR1 is SGHAT and CDR2 is FQNNGV. The CDR3 contains 15 residues. The V and J ends lost 5 bases and 4 bases, in that order; junction bases with no gene match: 10. This CDR3 reads CASSEGRRGLETQYF. The CDR3 coding sequence is TGTGCCAGCAGCGAAGGAAGGCGGGGGTTAGAGACCCAGTACTTC.

This clone was counted between two and nine times. The chain couples TRBV15 to TRBJ1-4, with TRBD1 matching over 8 bases. The germline V gene encodes CDR1 LNHNV and CDR2 YYDKDF (reference sequence). J was trimmed by 6 bases and V by 6 bases; bases with no gene match: 6. CDR3 length: 14 residues. The CDR3 reads CATSQGAFDEKLFF. CDR3 DNA sequence: TGTGCCACCAGTCAGGGGGCATTCGATGAAAAACTGTTTTTT.

The rearrangement uses TRBV28 and TRBJ1-6; D unclear. Germline V gene data show CDR1 as MDHEN and CDR2 as SYDVKM. This CDR3 is 17 amino acids long. Trimming took off 5 bases at V and 5 bases at J, with 19 bases between the two ends. CDR3 region: CASSPLWASGNNSPLHF. The CDR3 nucleotides read TGTGCCAGCAGTCCACTTTGGGCCTCGGGGAATAATTCACCCCTCCACTTT.

The chain is built from TRBV18 and TRBJ2-1; 9 nucleotides match TRBD1. Trimming at V came to 0 bases and at J to 5 bases, leaving 8 bases not matched to a gene. The CDR3 is made up of 17 amino acids. The germline V gene encodes CDR1 KGHSH and CDR2 LQKENI. DNA for the CDR3: TGTGCCAGCTCACCACCGACCACCGGGACAGGGCACAATGAGCAGTTCTTC. This translates into CASSPPTTGTGHNEQFF.

J is TRBJ1-6 and V is TRBV6-4; D not certain. Trimming took 5 bases from V and 7 from J, leaving 9 bases between them. Germline-derived CDR1 and CDR2 are MRHNA and SNTAGT. The CDR3 contains 13 residues. CDR3 sequence: CASSPGWNSPLHF. The CDR3, as DNA: TGTGCCAGCAGTCCCGGGTGGAATTCACCCCTCCACTTT.

The chain is built from TRBV5-1 and TRBJ2-1; TRBD2 matches 14 bases. Germline CDR1 and CDR2: SGHRS and YFSETQ. The CDR3 is 17 amino acids. Germline trimming cut 3 bases from V and 7 bases from J; bases unmatched to any gene: 9. The CDR3 DNA sequence: TGCGCCAGCAGCTGGTCCGGGACTAGCGGGAGTACGAATGAGCAGTTCTTC. Amino acid sequence: CASSWSGTSGSTNEQFF.

The rearrangement uses TRBV24-1 and TRBJ2-2, with a weak D call TRBD1 (6 bases). The V gene lost 7 bases and the J gene lost 6 bases, with 14 bases spanning the gap. Per the germline V gene, CDR1 is KGHDR and CDR2 is SFDVKD. This CDR3 is built from 14 residues. The CDR3 coding sequence is TGTGCCACCAGCAAACAGGGTAGGGCCGGGGAGCTGTTTTTT. The encoded protein is CATSKQGRAGELFF.

The chain links TRBV28 to TRBJ1-1, with unresolved D. The V gene's germline CDR1 is MDHEN and CDR2 SYDVKM. Trimming took 8 bases from V and 6 from J, leaving 22 bases between them. This CDR3 is built from 15 residues. CDR3 in amino acids: CASAKRVNLGAEAFF. CDR3 nucleotide sequence: TGTGCCAGCGCGAAACGGGTCAATTTAGGCGCTGAAGCTTTCTTT.

This clone is a singleton in its sample. This sequence joins TRBV11-2 and TRBJ1-2, with D perhaps TRBD1 (6 bases). This CDR3 region has 16 residues. The germline gives CDR1 SGHAT, CDR2 FQNNGV. Trimming took off 6 bases at V and 3 bases at J, with 20 bases between the two ends. CDR3 nucleotides: TGTGCCAGCAGGATTCAAGGGGGGGGCGCAGACTATGGCTACACCTTC. Its translation is CASRIQGGGADYGYTF. Drawing the rest from reference TRBV11-2 and TRBJ1-2, the complete variable domain is EAGVAQSPRYKIIEKRQSVAFWCNPISGHATLYWYQQILGQGPKLLIQFQNNGVVDDSQLPKDRFSAERLKGVDSTLKIQPAKLEDSAVYLCASRIQGGGADYGYTFGSGTRLTVV.

This clone was seen a handful of times. The chain carries TRBV7-9 and TRBJ2-7, with 8 bases that match TRBD2. V gave up 5 bases and J gave up 4 bases; unmatched junction bases: 7. The CDR3 runs 14 residues. CDR1 and CDR2 (germline): SEHNR, FQNEAQ (reference sequence). The CDR3 loop is CASSPSGGAYEQYV. The DNA of the CDR3 is TGTGCCAGCAGCCCCTCGGGAGGGGCATACGAGCAGTACGTC.

This clone was recorded once. The chain employs TRBV18 and TRBJ2-2; D not resolved. Germline V lookup: CDR1 KGHSH, CDR2 LQKENI. There are 14 residues in the CDR3. With 4 bases removed from V and 3 bases from J, the gap between germline ends came to 9 bases. CDR3 sequence reads: CASSRALDTGELFF. The CDR3 region has the DNA TGTGCCAGCTCACGAGCTTTGGACACCGGGGAGCTGTTTTTT.

The table lists this clone with a few counts. The V and J genes are TRBV4-1 and TRBJ2-2; tentative D call: TRBD2 (5 bases). The CDR3 sequence is 16 residues long. Germline CDR1 is MGHRA and CDR2 is YSYEKL. V lost 0 bases and J lost 7, with 15 bases in between. The CDR3 here is CASSQEAGVLDGELFF. CDR3 DNA: TGCGCCAGCAGCCAAGAGGCCGGGGTCCTCGACGGGGAGCTGTTTTTT.

V gene TRBV3-1 (or the pseudogene TRBV3-2) combines with J gene TRBJ2-7; 9 positions agree with TRBD2. Germline V gives CDR1 LGHDT, CDR2 YNNKEL (reference sequence). V gave up 5 bases and J gave up 2 bases; unmatched junction bases: 7. The CDR3 covers 15 residues. CDR3: CASSYSGSQAYEQYV. As DNA, the CDR3 is TGTGCCAGCAGCTATAGCGGGAGCCAAGCCTACGAGCAGTACGTC.

The rearrangement joins TRBV5-1 to TRBJ1-2; no definite D call. This CDR3 is built from 13 residues. CDR1 is SGHRS, CDR2 YFSETQ, per germline. Trimming shortened V by 3 bases and J by 8 bases, and 14 bases separated the two germline ends. The CDR3 region is CASSSDVGSGYTF. For the CDR3, the DNA is TGCGCCAGCAGCTCCGACGTGGGCTCCGGCTACACCTTC.

The chain links TRBV5-1 to TRBJ1-1; D is ambiguous. The V gene lost 4 bases and the J gene lost 5 bases, with 12 bases spanning the gap. In germline, CDR1 is SGHRS, CDR2 YFSETQ. This CDR3 has 13 amino acids. CDR3: CASSIPGRTEAFF. In nucleotides, the CDR3 is TGCGCCAGCAGCATTCCCGGGAGGACTGAAGCTTTCTTT. The variable domain in full, completed from reference TRBV5-1 and TRBJ1-1, reads KAGVTQTPRYLIKTRGQQVTLSCSPISGHRSVSWYQQTPGQGLQFLFEYFSETQRNKGNFPGRFSGRQFSNSRSEMNVSTLELGDSALYLCASSIPGRTEAFFGQGTRLTVV.

In this sample, this clone turned up once. The V and J genes are TRBV19 and TRBJ1-2; 7 bases align to TRBD1. Per the germline V gene, CDR1 is LNHDA and CDR2 is SQIVND (reference sequence). The CDR3 sequence is 14 residues long. The V and J ends lost 7 bases and 4 bases, in that order; junction bases with no gene match: 9. The CDR3: CASTQPGTAYGYTF. The DNA of the CDR3 is TGTGCCAGTACCCAACCAGGGACAGCCTATGGCTACACCTTC.

This clone appeared once. The rearrangement uses TRBV28 and TRBJ1-2; TRBD1 matches at 7 bases. The CDR3 extends over 13 amino acids. V trimming: 9 bases; J trimming: 2 bases; junction bases outside the gene matches: 6. Germline CDR1 reads MDHEN; CDR2 reads SYDVKM. The CDR3 is CASTGEVNYGYTF. Written as DNA, the CDR3 is TGTGCCAGTACAGGGGAAGTAAACTATGGCTACACCTTC.

This clone showed up just once. The genes are TRBV2 and TRBJ1-5; TRBD1 agrees at 9 bases. V lost 6 bases, J lost 0 bases, and 6 bases stayed unmatched. The CDR3 loop spans 16 amino acids. Germline CDR1 is SNHLY and CDR2 is FYNNEI. CDR3 sequence (DNA): TGTGCCAGCAGAGGGACAGGGAGCTATAGCAATCAGCCCCAGCATTTT. Protein: CASRGTGSYSNQPQHF.

This sequence joins TRBV15 and TRBJ2-4, with D perhaps matching TRBD2 (5 bases). V shed 1 base and J shed 8 bases, with 6 bases lying between them. Germline loops: CDR1 LNHNV, CDR2 YYDKDF (reference sequence). CDR3 length: 12 amino acids. In DNA form, the CDR3 reads TGTGCCACCAGCAGAGTGAGGGACATTCAGTACTTC. Amino acid sequence: CATSRVRDIQYF.

The CDR3 sequence is CASSLDGYNEKLFF. The CDR3 region has the DNA TGCGCCAGCAGCTTGGACGGTTATAATGAAAAACTGTTTTTT. This chain connects TRBV5-1 to TRBJ1-4; D gene unclear. The CDR3 extends over 14 amino acids. Trimming cost V 0 bases and J 4 bases, with 7 bases left between them. Germline V gene sequence: CDR1 SGHRS, CDR2 YFSETQ. The full variable domain, rest sourced from reference TRBV5-1 and TRBJ1-4, is KAGVTQTPRYLIKTRGQQVTLSCSPISGHRSVSWYQQTPGQGLQFLFEYFSETQRNKGNFPGRFSGRQFSNSRSEMNVSTLELGDSALYLCASSLDGYNEKLFFGSGTQLSVL.

This sequence joins TRBV5-8 and TRBJ2-1; D possibly corresponds to TRBD2 (6 bases). Trimming removed 5 bases at V and 0 bases at J, with 12 bases between. The CDR3 is 15 residues long. Germline-derived CDR1 and CDR2 are SGHTS and YDEGEE. Here the CDR3 DNA reads TGTGCCAGCAGTGCGGGACTGTTCTCCTACAATGAGCAGTTCTTC. Its protein is CASSAGLFSYNEQFF.

This clone has only one observation. V usage is TRBV4-1 and J usage is TRBJ1-6; D may be TRBD1 (6 bases). V lost 4 bases and J lost 4, with 17 bases in between. The CDR3 spans 17 residues. CDR1 and CDR2 (germline): MGHRA, YSYEKL. The CDR3 reads CASSLLVLGQYNSPLHF. The CDR3 bases are TGCGCCAGCAGCCTCCTTGTTTTAGGACAGTATAATTCACCCCTCCACTTT.

CDR3 residues: CASSQDPPTGGMQPQHF. The CDR3 DNA follows: TGTGCCAGCAGCCAAGATCCGCCGACAGGCGGAATGCAGCCCCAGCATTTT. This chain joins TRBV3-1 (or the pseudogene TRBV3-2) and TRBJ1-5; tentatively, D is TRBD1 (6 bases). V was pared by 0 bases and J by 7 bases, with 19 bases between. Per the germline V gene, CDR1 is LGHDT and CDR2 is YNNKEL (reference sequence). The CDR3 runs to 17 residues.

V gene TRBV18 combines with J gene TRBJ2-6; D gene unclear. The V end was cut by 3 bases, the J end by 0 bases, with 12 bases between. CDR3 length: 17 amino acids. Germline V gene sequence: CDR1 KGHSH, CDR2 LQKENI. As DNA, the CDR3 is TGTGCCAGCTCACCCTCCCCCTCGTACTCTGGGGCCAACGTCCTGACTTTC. Its protein is CASSPSPSYSGANVLTF. The whole variable domain, remainder taken from reference TRBV18 and TRBJ2-6, is NAGVMQNPRHLVRRRGQEARLRCSPMKGHSHVYWYRQLPEEGLKFMVYLQKENIIDESGMPKERFSAEFPKEGPSILRIQQVVRGDSAAYFCASSPSPSYSGANVLTFGAGSRLTVL.

V usage is TRBV19 and J usage is TRBJ1-6, with D possibly matching TRBD1 (5 bases). V was trimmed by 2 bases and J by 8 bases, leaving 16 bases between them. CDR1 LNHDA and CDR2 SQIVND come from the germline V gene (reference sequence). CDR3 length equals 16 residues. The CDR3 here is CASSIRGRYSDSPLHF. The CDR3 DNA sequence: TGTGCCAGTAGTATAAGGGGCCGCTATAGTGATTCACCCCTCCACTTT.

The V call is TRBV19, the J call TRBJ1-3, with unresolved D. CDR1 is LNHDA, CDR2 SQIVND, per germline (reference sequence). Trimming shortened V by 7 bases and J by 4 bases, and 14 bases separated the two germline ends. The CDR3 has 14 residues. The CDR3 region has the DNA TGTGCCAGTATGGCCCGTCGAGGGGGAAACACCATATATTTT. Its protein product is CASMARRGGNTIYF. Using reference TRBV19 and TRBJ1-3 for the parts outside the CDR3, the full variable domain is DGGITQSPKYLFRKEGQNVTLSCEQNLNHDAMYWYRQDPGQGLRLIYYSQIVNDFQKGDIAEGYSVSREKKESFPLTVTSAQKNPTAFYLCASMARRGGNTIYFGEGSWLTVV.

The chain's CDR3 is CASSHRSGAFF. The CDR3 DNA follows: TGTGCCAGCAGCCATCGGTCGGGAGCTTTCTTT. The gene calls are TRBV11-3 and TRBJ1-1; no firm D call. CDR3 length equals 11 residues. Trimming took off 5 bases at V and 10 bases at J, with 11 bases between the two ends. Per germline, CDR1 SGHNT and CDR2 YENEEA. Filled out from reference TRBV11-3 and TRBJ1-1, the complete variable domain reads EAGVVQSPRYKIIEKKQPVAFWCNPISGHNTLYWYLQNLGQGPELLIRYENEEAVDDSQLPKDRFSAERLKGVDSTLKIQPAELGDSAVYLCASSHRSGAFFGQGTRLTVV.

The V call is TRBV29-1, the J call TRBJ2-5, with 8 bases aligning to TRBD1. The CDR3 has 17 residues. Trimming cost V 0 bases and J 3 bases; bases outside gene matches: 12. The germline V gene encodes CDR1 SQVTM and CDR2 ANQGSEA. The CDR3 DNA is TGCAGCGTTGAAGATTCGGGCAGGGGGCGATTCAAAGAGACCCAGTACTTC. The encoded protein is CSVEDSGRGRFKETQYF.

The rearrangement uses TRBV5-1 and TRBJ1-6; 8 bases map to TRBD1. The CDR3 has 16 residues. V shed 4 bases, J shed 10 bases, and the junction held 13 bases outside the gene matches. Germline V gene sequence: CDR1 SGHRS, CDR2 YFSETQ. The CDR3 here is CASSPSVRTGQSPLHF. Here the CDR3 DNA reads TGCGCCAGCAGCCCTTCCGTAAGGACAGGGCAATCACCCCTCCACTTT.

V gene TRBV10-3 combines with J gene TRBJ2-2; perhaps TRBD2 as D (6 bases). The CDR3 totals 17 residues. The ends were cut back, 4 bases at V and 5 bases at J, with 20 bases in the middle. Germline CDR1 reads ENHRY; CDR2 reads SYGVKD. The CDR3 region has the DNA TGTGCCATCAGTGTCATTGGGGGGAGTTTCAGTACCGGGGAGCTGTTTTTT. Translating it yields CAISVIGGSFSTGELFF.